This T cell receptor beta chain derives from a study of cytomegalovirus exposure and HLA in healthy donors. Overall study context: When 398 donors were genotyped, about 80% of them were found to fall in the Caucasian-associated ancestry cluster.

The PCR was carried out with 60 Vbeta primers and 13 Jbeta primers. Repertoires were generated with immunoSEQ multiplex PCR, while TCRdb's copy carries only in-frame clones and drops some. The top ten clones hold 1.9% of a sample with 150,000 to 200,000 clones, roughly 80% of them seen once. Study-wide results and limits: A few of the chains that were CMV-associated were confirmed in vitro to be specific for CMV antigens. With later analysis, a missense DCLRE1C variant became linked to TCR beta V- and J-gene trimming. Presence/absence analyses treated sequencing depth as roughly uniform across donors.

V was cut by 5 bases and J by 6 bases, with 14 bases left in between. CDR3 size: 13 residues. CDR1 and CDR2 (germline): MNHEY, SMNVEV (reference sequence). On this clone: Its antigen is undetermined.

The clonotype was recovered from a human donor in good health. Sequenced input: PBMCs. This sequence joins TRBV27 and TRBJ2-7, with D tentatively TRBD2 (7 bases). CDR3 residues: CASSEIRGAEQYF. CDR3 DNA sequence: TGTGCCAGCAGTGAGATACGGGGGGCCGAGCAGTACTTC.